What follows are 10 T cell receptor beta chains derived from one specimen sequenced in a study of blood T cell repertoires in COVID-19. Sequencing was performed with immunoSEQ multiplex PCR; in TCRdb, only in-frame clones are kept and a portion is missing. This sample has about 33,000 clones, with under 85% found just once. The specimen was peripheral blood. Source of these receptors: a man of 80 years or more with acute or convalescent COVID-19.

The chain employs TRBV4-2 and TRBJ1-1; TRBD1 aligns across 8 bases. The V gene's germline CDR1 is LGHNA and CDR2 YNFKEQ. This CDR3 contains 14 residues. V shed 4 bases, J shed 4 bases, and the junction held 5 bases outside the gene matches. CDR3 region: CASSRDRGSTEAFF. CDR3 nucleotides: TGTGCCAGCAGCCGTGACAGGGGTAGCACTGAAGCTTTCTTT.

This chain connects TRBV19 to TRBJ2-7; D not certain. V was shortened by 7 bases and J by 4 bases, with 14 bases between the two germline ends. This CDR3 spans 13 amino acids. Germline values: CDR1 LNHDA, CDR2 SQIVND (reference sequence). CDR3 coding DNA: TGTGCCAGTACCCGACTCGGCAGATACGAGCAGTACTTC. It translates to CASTRLGRYEQYF.

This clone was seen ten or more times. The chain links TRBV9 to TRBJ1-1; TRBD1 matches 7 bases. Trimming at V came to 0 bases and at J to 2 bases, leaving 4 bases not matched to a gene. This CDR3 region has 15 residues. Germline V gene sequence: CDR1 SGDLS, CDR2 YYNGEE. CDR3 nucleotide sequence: TGTGCCAGCAGCGTAGCGAACAGGGGAAACACTGAAGCTTTCTTT. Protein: CASSVANRGNTEAFF. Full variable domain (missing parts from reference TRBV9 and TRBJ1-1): DSGVTQTPKHLITATGQRVTLRCSPRSGDLSVYWYQQSLDQGLQFLIQYYNGEERAKGNILERFSAQQFPDLHSELNLSSLELGDSALYFCASSVANRGNTEAFFGQGTRLTVV.

CDR3 bases: TGCAGCGTTACACACGGGGGGAACACTGAAGCTTTCTTT. Translated, it gives CSVTHGGNTEAFF. The chain is built from TRBV29-1 and TRBJ1-1; D perhaps matches TRBD1 (5 bases). The CDR3 spans 13 residues. Deletions cut 5 bases from V and 1 base from J, with 11 bases between. CDR1 and CDR2 (germline): SQVTM, ANQGSEA.

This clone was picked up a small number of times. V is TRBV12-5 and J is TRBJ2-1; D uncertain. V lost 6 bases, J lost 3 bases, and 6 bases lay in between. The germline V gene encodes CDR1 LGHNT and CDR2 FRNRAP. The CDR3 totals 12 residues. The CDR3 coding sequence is TGTGCTAGTGGCCCAAACTACAATGAGCAGTTCTTC. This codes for CASGPNYNEQFF.

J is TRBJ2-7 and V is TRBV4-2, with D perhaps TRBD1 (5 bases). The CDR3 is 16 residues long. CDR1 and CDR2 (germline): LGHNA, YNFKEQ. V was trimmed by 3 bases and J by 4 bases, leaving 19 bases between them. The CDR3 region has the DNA TGTGCCAGCAGCCAGGTAGGCGTAGGGGCCGGGTACGAGCAGTACTTC. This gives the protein CASSQVGVGAGYEQYF.

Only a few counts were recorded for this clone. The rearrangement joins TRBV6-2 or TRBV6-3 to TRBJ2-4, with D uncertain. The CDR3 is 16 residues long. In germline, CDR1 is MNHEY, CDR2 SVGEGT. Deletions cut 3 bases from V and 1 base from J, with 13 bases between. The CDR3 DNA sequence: TGTGCCAGCAGTTATTCGACGTCAGGCGCCAAAAACATTCAGTACTTC. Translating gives CASSYSTSGAKNIQYF.

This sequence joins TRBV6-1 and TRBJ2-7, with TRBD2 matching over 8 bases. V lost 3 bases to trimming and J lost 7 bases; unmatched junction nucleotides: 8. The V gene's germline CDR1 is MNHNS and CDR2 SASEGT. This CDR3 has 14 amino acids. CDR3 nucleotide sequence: TGTGCCAGCAGTGACGGGGGGGCACGAAAAGAGCAGTACTTC. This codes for CASSDGGARKEQYF.

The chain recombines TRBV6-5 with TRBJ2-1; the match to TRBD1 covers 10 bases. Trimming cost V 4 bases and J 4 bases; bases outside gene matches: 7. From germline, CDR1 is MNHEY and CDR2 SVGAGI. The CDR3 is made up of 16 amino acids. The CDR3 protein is CASSSLGTGAYNEQFF. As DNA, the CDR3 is TGTGCCAGCAGTTCCTTGGGGACAGGGGCTTACAATGAGCAGTTCTTC.

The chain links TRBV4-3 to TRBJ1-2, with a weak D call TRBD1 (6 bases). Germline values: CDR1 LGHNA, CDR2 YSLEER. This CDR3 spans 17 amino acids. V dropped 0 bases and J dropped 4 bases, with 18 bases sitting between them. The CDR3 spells CASSQDWAQGWLYGYTF. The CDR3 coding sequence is TGCGCCAGCAGCCAAGATTGGGCGCAGGGGTGGCTCTATGGCTACACCTTC.